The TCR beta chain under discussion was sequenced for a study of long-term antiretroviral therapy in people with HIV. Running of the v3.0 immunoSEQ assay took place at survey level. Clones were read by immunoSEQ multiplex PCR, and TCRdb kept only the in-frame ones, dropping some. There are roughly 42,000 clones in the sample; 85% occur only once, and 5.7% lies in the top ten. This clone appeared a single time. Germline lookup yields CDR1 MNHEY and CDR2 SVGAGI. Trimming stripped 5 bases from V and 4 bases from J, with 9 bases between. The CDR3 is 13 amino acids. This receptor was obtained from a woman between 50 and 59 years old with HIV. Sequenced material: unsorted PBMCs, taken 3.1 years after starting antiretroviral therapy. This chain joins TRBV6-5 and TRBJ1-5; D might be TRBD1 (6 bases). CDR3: CASSNDRNQPQHF. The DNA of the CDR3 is TGTGCCAGCAGTAACGACAGGAATCAGCCCCAGCATTTT.